These T cell receptor beta chains were read from a single sample in a study of blood T cell repertoires in COVID-19. Sequencing used immunoSEQ multiplex PCR; TCRdb keeps in-frame clones, though not all of them. Among some 210,000 clones listed, more than 75% were seen once. The sample was peripheral blood. The receptors were sampled from a woman aged 40 to 49 with acute or convalescent COVID-19. Both conserved end residues are part of each CDR3. Fields, in order: V gene, CDR3 length, CDR3 protein.

v_gene: TRBV7-8
len: 15
CDR3aa: CASSLDGGYTGELFF

v_gene: TRBV19
len: 15
CDR3aa: CASRPRTGTNTEAFF

v_gene: TRBV19
len: 16
CDR3aa: CASSIGFGGGEETQYF

v_gene: TRBV10-3
len: 14
CDR3aa: CAISEGQTFYGYTF

v_gene: TRBV19
len: 14
CDR3aa: CASSIPGGGTEAFF

v_gene: TRBV1
len: 15
CDR3aa: CTSSQEDRAGYGYTF

v_gene: TRBV11-3
len: 15
CDR3aa: CASSRTVANTGELFF

v_gene: TRBV7-9
len: 15
CDR3aa: CASSLRGFGPYEQYF

v_gene: TRBV6-2/TRBV6-3
len: 15
CDR3aa: CASSYSRLRLNEQFF

v_gene: TRBV3-1/TRBV3-2
len: 16
CDR3aa: CASSQGTSTNTGELFF

v_gene: TRBV19
len: 13
CDR3aa: CASSIYFNYGYTF

v_gene: TRBV5-1
len: 17
CDR3aa: CASSPKVGSGGYNEQFF

v_gene: TRBV27
len: 12
CDR3aa: CASSGESTEAFF

v_gene: TRBV27
len: 14
CDR3aa: CASYEGAMGTEAFF

v_gene: TRBV5-5
len: 16
CDR3aa: CASSLEAGGTSYEQYF

v_gene: TRBV19
len: 14
CDR3aa: CASSISTGNYGYTF

v_gene: TRBV5-1
len: 15
CDR3aa: CASSLPGDRAYEQYF

v_gene: TRBV6-1
len: 16
CDR3aa: CASRETGADSNQPQHF

v_gene: TRBV4-1
len: 17
CDR3aa: CASSQDFAREAFNEQFF

v_gene: TRBV19
len: 13
CDR3aa: CASSLTPGNEQFF

v_gene: TRBV29-1
len: 17
CDR3aa: CSVSGTSGSSSYNEQFF

v_gene: TRBV5-4
len: 15
CDR3aa: CAIRRVAGGAETQYF

v_gene: TRBV2
len: 13
CDR3aa: CASSGGAPQPQHF

v_gene: TRBV10-3
len: 14
CDR3aa: CAISDTGTGGSAFF

v_gene: TRBV7-2
len: 14
CDR3aa: CASSSPGWPDTQYF

v_gene: TRBV19
len: 16
CDR3aa: CASGTSGSRGVYEQYF

v_gene: TRBV14
len: 16
CDR3aa: CASSQDSGGITDTQYF

v_gene: TRBV6-5
len: 15
CDR3aa: CASSYGQGARNEQFF

v_gene: TRBV4-2
len: 13
CDR3aa: CASSPIAGGGYTF

v_gene: TRBV10-1
len: 14
CDR3aa: CASSLGQSTDTQYF

v_gene: TRBV5-4
len: 15
CDR3aa: CASSLSPTTGNEQFF

v_gene: TRBV7-6
len: 21
CDR3aa: CASSLDSPAFSAGGSTDTQYF

v_gene: TRBV15
len: 15
CDR3aa: CATSAYRTSNEKLFF

v_gene: TRBV7-9
len: 15
CDR3aa: CASSLARGTQYEQYF

v_gene: TRBV15
len: 17
CDR3aa: CATSRARLGTSFDEQYF

v_gene: TRBV27
len: 11
CDR3aa: CASPIRYEQFF

v_gene: TRBV5-1
len: 14
CDR3aa: CASSLHGGPYEQYF

v_gene: TRBV4-1
len: 14
CDR3aa: CASSGQGFNQPQHF

v_gene: TRBV19
len: 15
CDR3aa: CASSTIADYNQPQHF

v_gene: TRBV7-3
len: 15
CDR3aa: CASTPPGVNTGELFF

v_gene: TRBV7-6
len: 15
CDR3aa: CASSSSTGSGNTIYF

v_gene: TRBV18
len: 18
CDR3aa: CASSPREGQGWSGNTIYF

v_gene: TRBV7-9
len: 15
CDR3aa: CASSSIQGGWETQYF

v_gene: TRBV19
len: 15
CDR3aa: CASIQPGLGAMQQFF

v_gene: TRBV5-5
len: 15
CDR3aa: CASSVTGGGSETQYF

v_gene: TRBV5-5
len: 14
CDR3aa: CASSASYPRAEAFF

v_gene: TRBV30
len: 15
CDR3aa: CAWSAWGGLNTEAFF

v_gene: TRBV28
len: 16
CDR3aa: CASSFSPSENTDTQYF

v_gene: TRBV24-1
len: 12
CDR3aa: CATRGGGETQYF

v_gene: TRBV6-2/TRBV6-3
len: 15
CDR3aa: CASSPFWGANYGYTF

v_gene: TRBV10-2
len: 19
CDR3aa: CASSGPGRSNYGTNEKLFF